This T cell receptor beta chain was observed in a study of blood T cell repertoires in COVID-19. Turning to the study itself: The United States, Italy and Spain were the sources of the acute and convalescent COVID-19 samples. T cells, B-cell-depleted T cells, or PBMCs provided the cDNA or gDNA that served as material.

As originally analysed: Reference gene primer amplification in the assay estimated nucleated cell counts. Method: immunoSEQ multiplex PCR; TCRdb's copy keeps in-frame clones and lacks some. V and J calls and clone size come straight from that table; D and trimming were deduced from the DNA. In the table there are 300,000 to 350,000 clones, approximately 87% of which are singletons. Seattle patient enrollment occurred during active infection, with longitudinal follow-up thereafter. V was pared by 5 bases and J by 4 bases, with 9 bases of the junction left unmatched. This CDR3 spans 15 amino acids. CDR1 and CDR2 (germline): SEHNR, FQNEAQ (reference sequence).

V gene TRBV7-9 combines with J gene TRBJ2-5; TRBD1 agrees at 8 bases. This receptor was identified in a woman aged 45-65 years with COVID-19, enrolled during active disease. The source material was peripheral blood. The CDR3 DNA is TGTGCCAGCAGCCCAGGACAGGGAGGTCGAGAGACCCAGTACTTC. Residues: CASSPGQGGRETQYF. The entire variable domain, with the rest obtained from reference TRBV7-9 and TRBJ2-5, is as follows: DTGVSQNPRHKITKRGQNVTFRCDPISEHNRLYWYRQTLGQGPEFLTYFQNEAQLEKSRLLSDRFSAERPKGSFSTLEIQRTEQGDSAMYLCASSPGQGGRETQYFGPGTRLLVL.